What follows are 19 T cell receptor beta chains derived from one specimen sequenced in a study of shared clonotypes between healthy human individuals. The method was immunoSEQ multiplex PCR; TCRdb's version includes in-frame clones alone and lacks a portion of them. The sample includes about 2 million clones, over 85% of them seen just once. Naive CD8 isolation took CD45RO-negative cells positively selected for CCR7 and excluded terminally differentiated effector memory CD45RA+ cells. The sample was naive CD8+ T cells sorted from blood. These receptors originate from a young man in good health.

The DNA of the CDR3 is TGTGCCAGCAGTTTTTTAGCGGGGGATAAAGAGACCCAGTACTTC. Encoded protein: CASSFLAGDKETQYF. This sequence joins TRBV27 and TRBJ2-5, with 9 positions matching TRBD2. Germline CDR1 reads MNHEY; CDR2 reads SMNVEV (reference sequence). J was trimmed by 3 bases and V by 3 bases; bases with no gene match: 5. The CDR3 contains 15 residues.

About this clone: Other DNA sequences in the sample encode the same CDR3. The rearrangement links TRBV19 to TRBJ2-1; 8 bases map to TRBD1. Germline V gives CDR1 LNHDA, CDR2 SQIVND (reference sequence). V lost 5 bases to trimming and J lost 6 bases; unmatched junction nucleotides: 3. The CDR3 extends over 13 amino acids. This CDR3 is CASSAGQGNEQFF. In DNA, the CDR3 is TGTGCCAGTAGTGCCGGACAGGGCAATGAGCAGTTCTTC.

This chain links TRBV9 with TRBJ1-1; 11 bases fit TRBD1. Germline CDR1 SGDLS, CDR2 YYNGEE. Trimming removed 3 bases from V and 3 bases from J; junction bases left unmatched: 4. The CDR3 is 15 amino acids. This chain's CDR3 is CASSGTGGADTEAFF. CDR3 nucleotide sequence: TGTGCCAGCAGCGGGACAGGGGGCGCTGACACTGAAGCTTTCTTT.

V gene TRBV5-6 combines with J gene TRBJ2-7; possible D gene TRBD2, 5 bases. V was pared by 2 bases and J by 2 bases, with 11 bases between. The CDR3 spans 14 residues. Per the germline V gene, CDR1 is SGHDT and CDR2 is YYEEEE. This CDR3 is CASSFGGPTYEQYF. In DNA, the CDR3 is TGTGCCAGCAGCTTTGGCGGGCCTACCTACGAGCAGTACTTC. The whole variable domain, remainder taken from reference TRBV5-6 and TRBJ2-7, is DAGVTQSPTHLIKTRGQQVTLRCSPKSGHDTVSWYQQALGQGPQFIFQYYEEEERQRGNFPDRFSGHQFPNYSSELNVNALLLGDSALYLCASSFGGPTYEQYFGPGTRLTVT.

The chain recombines TRBV30 with TRBJ1-1, with a possible D match to TRBD1 (5 bases). Trimming took off 4 bases at V and 2 bases at J, with 17 bases between the two ends. Germline CDR1 is GTSNPN and CDR2 is SVGIG (reference sequence). The CDR3 length is 15 residues. The CDR3 reads CAWKLGGAVNTEAFF. Written as DNA, the CDR3 is TGTGCCTGGAAATTAGGCGGGGCAGTCAACACTGAAGCTTTCTTT.

V and J are TRBV7-9 and TRBJ2-3; D unclear. Germline V gene data show CDR1 as SEHNR and CDR2 as FQNEAQ (reference sequence). The CDR3 spans 13 residues. V lost 2 bases and J 2 bases, leaving 5 bases between the germline ends. CDR3: CASSLFFTDTQYF. The CDR3 DNA reads as TGTGCCAGCAGCTTATTTTTCACAGATACGCAGTATTTT.

The chain couples TRBV28 to TRBJ2-7; D is uncertain. The CDR3 covers 12 residues. Trimming cost V 5 bases and J 5 bases, with 10 bases left between them. Germline CDR1 MDHEN, CDR2 SYDVKM. The CDR3 DNA sequence: TGTGCCAGCAGTCTCCCTAGAGACGAGCAGTACTTC. This translates into CASSLPRDEQYF.

Points on this clone: This sample includes further DNA sequences coding for the same CDR3. The chain uses TRBV30 and TRBJ1-1; D not resolved. This CDR3 region has 11 residues. The V and J ends lost 5 bases and 2 bases respectively, with 6 bases between them. CDR1 is GTSNPN and CDR2 is SVGIG in the germline V gene (reference sequence). CDR3 amino acids: CAWGLNTEAFF. In nucleotides, the CDR3 is TGTGCCTGGGGATTAAACACTGAAGCTTTCTTT.

The chain uses TRBV6-1 and TRBJ1-1, with 8 bases identical to TRBD1. Germline loops: CDR1 MNHNS, CDR2 SASEGT. V gave up 2 bases and J gave up 2 bases; unmatched junction bases: 4. The CDR3 extends over 15 amino acids. DNA of the CDR3: TGTGCCAGCAGTGAACTTCAGGGGGCTAACACTGAAGCTTTCTTT. Its translation: CASSELQGANTEAFF.

V gene TRBV15 combines with J gene TRBJ2-7, with TRBD2 as a possible D gene (5 bases). The CDR3 totals 15 residues. V lost 0 bases and J lost 3, with 12 bases in between. CDR1 is LNHNV and CDR2 is YYDKDF in the germline V gene (reference sequence). DNA for the CDR3: TGTGCCACCAGCAGAGATCACTCGCGGGTCTACGAGCAGTACTTC. Protein: CATSRDHSRVYEQYF. Complete variable domain (other parts from reference TRBV15 and TRBJ2-7): DAMVIQNPRYQVTQFGKPVTLSCSQTLNHNVMYWYQQKSSQAPKLLFHYYDKDFNNEADTPDNFQSRRPNTSFCFLDIRSPGLGDTAMYLCATSRDHSRVYEQYFGPGTRLTVT.

The CDR3 nucleotides read TGTGCCTGGGCACTGACAGGGCTCGGCTACGAGCAGTACTTC. Protein product: CAWALTGLGYEQYF. This chain joins TRBV30 and TRBJ2-7, with TRBD1 matching over 7 bases. The V segment lost 5 bases and the J segment 3 bases; nucleotides outside the gene matches: 10. Germline assignment: CDR1 GTSNPN and CDR2 SVGIG (reference sequence). The CDR3 has 14 residues.

V usage is TRBV7-3 and J usage is TRBJ2-7; possibly TRBD2 for D (6 bases). The CDR3 loop spans 15 amino acids. The V and J ends lost 5 bases and 1 base respectively, with 15 bases between them. The germline CDR1 and CDR2 sequences are SGHTA and FQGTGA. The CDR3 here is CASSPGVGQSYEQYF. The CDR3 DNA sequence: TGTGCCAGCAGCCCGGGGGTGGGGCAGTCCTACGAGCAGTACTTC.

The chain joins TRBV2 to TRBJ1-5; D not resolved. The V end lost 0 bases, the J end lost 16 bases, and 16 bases lay between the germline ends. The germline CDR1 and CDR2 sequences are SNHLY and FYNNEI. This CDR3 is built from 13 residues. CDR3 in DNA: TGTGCCAGCAGTGAAGCGCTGAATCAGCGGCTTCATTTT. Amino acids: CASSEALNQRLHF.

The chain is built from TRBV11-2 and TRBJ2-5, with TRBD2 matching 7 bases. The junction had 12 bases not matched to a gene; V was cut back by 3 bases and J by 5 bases. CDR1 and CDR2 from the germline V gene are SGHAT and FQNNGV. The CDR3 runs 16 residues. This CDR3 reads CASSFWGAGAEETQYF. As DNA, the CDR3 is TGTGCCAGCAGCTTCTGGGGCGCGGGAGCGGAGGAGACCCAGTACTTC.

V is TRBV19 and J is TRBJ1-2; a weak D match, TRBD1 (5 bases). The CDR3 is 15 amino acids. Germline-derived CDR1 and CDR2 are LNHDA and SQIVND (reference sequence). V was cut by 3 bases and J by 3 bases, with 14 bases left in between. The CDR3 sequence is CASSIPLQGYYGYTF. Written as DNA, the CDR3 is TGTGCCAGTAGTATCCCTCTTCAGGGTTACTATGGCTACACCTTC.

The chain recombines TRBV7-2 with TRBJ1-6, with D possibly TRBD1 on 5 matching bases. This CDR3 contains 16 residues. Looked up from germline, CDR1 is SGHTA and CDR2 is FQGNSA. Trimming removed 2 bases at V and 3 bases at J, with 11 bases between. The CDR3 DNA is TGTGCCAGCAGCTTAACAGGTGTCCTCTATAATTCACCCCTCCACTTT. It translates to CASSLTGVLYNSPLHF.

This chain joins TRBV19 and TRBJ1-1; 7 bases are shared with TRBD1. The germline CDR1 and CDR2 sequences are LNHDA and SQIVND (reference sequence). The trim removed 1 base at V and 6 bases at J, leaving 2 bases unmatched. The CDR3 consists of 13 residues. CDR3 amino acids: CASSIATGAEAFF. In DNA, the CDR3 is TGTGCCAGTAGTATAGCAACAGGGGCTGAAGCTTTCTTT.

The CDR3 spells CASSSFLAKNIQYF. Here the CDR3 DNA reads TGTGCCAGCAGCTCTTTCCTAGCCAAAAACATTCAGTACTTC. The V and J genes are TRBV5-6 and TRBJ2-4, with D unclear. Trimming removed 3 bases from V and 0 bases from J, with 7 bases in between. Germline V lookup: CDR1 SGHDT, CDR2 YYEEEE. The CDR3 spans 14 residues.

The gene calls are TRBV7-9 and TRBJ1-1; D call uncertain. The CDR3 length is 13 residues. Germline loops: CDR1 SEHNR, CDR2 FQNEAQ (reference sequence). Deletions cut 4 bases from V and 2 bases from J, with 8 bases between. Here the CDR3 DNA reads TGTGCCAGCAGCTCGATATCTAACACTGAAGCTTTCTTT. Its translation is CASSSISNTEAFF.